The 9 T cell receptor beta chains below all came from one sample that was sequenced in a study of identical twins. Via MiXCR, TCRdb re-called the 5' RACE reads, giving one row per CDR3 protein. The repertoire holds about 240,000 distinct CDR3 sequences, with about 13% as singletons. The sample was also linked to a second study, of yellow fever vaccine responses in identical twins.

Source material: memory (CD45RO+) T cells sorted from blood. The receptors here all came from a woman under 30 in good health.

This clonotype showed up just a few times. The chain employs TRBV7-8 and TRBJ2-1; D not certain. This CDR3 contains 14 residues. The germline gives CDR1 SGHVS, CDR2 FQNEAQ. V lost 2 bases to trimming and J lost 6 bases, with 11 bases between them. Here the CDR3 reads CASSLTPSLNEQFF. The CDR3 region has the DNA TGTGCCAGCAGCTTAACTCCTAGTCTCAATGAGCAGTTCTTC.

The table lists this clonotype with a few counts. This rearrangement joins TRBV19 to TRBJ2-1, with 11 bases lining up with TRBD2. There are 14 residues in the CDR3. V lost 7 bases to trimming and J lost 9 bases; unmatched junction nucleotides: 8. Germline CDR1 and CDR2: LNHDA and SQIVND (reference sequence). CDR3 amino acids: CASKVTSGASEQFF. CDR3 coding DNA: TGTGCCAGTAAGGTGACTAGCGGGGCTTCTGAGCAGTTCTTC.

This clonotype turned up a few times. This sequence joins TRBV6-5 and TRBJ2-7; possible D gene TRBD1, 6 bases. There are 17 residues in the CDR3. Between the trimmed V and J ends, which lost 6 bases and 0 bases, there was a span of 21 bases. Germline V CDR1 and CDR2: MNHEY, SVGAGI. CDR3 sequence (DNA): TGTGCCAGCAGCTACAGTTTGGTCGACAGGAGCTCCTACGAGCAGTACTTC. It specifies CASSYSLVDRSSYEQYF.

This clonotype is classed as medium-sized. This rearrangement joins TRBV29-1 to TRBJ1-4; 9 nucleotides match TRBD1. This CDR3 spans 13 amino acids. Germline loops: CDR1 SQVTM, CDR2 ANQGSEA. V lost 5 bases to trimming and J lost 8 bases; unmatched junction nucleotides: 6. Written as DNA, the CDR3 is TGCAGCGTTACAACAGGGGGCGTAGAAAAACTGTTTTTT. Its translation: CSVTTGGVEKLFF.

This clonotype was seen a few times. The rearrangement joins TRBV7-6 to TRBJ2-7; maybe TRBD1 (5 bases). Trimming removed 5 bases from V and 7 bases from J, with 15 bases in between. The CDR3 loop spans 13 amino acids. From germline, CDR1 is SGHVS and CDR2 FNYEAQ. The CDR3 nucleotides are TGTGCCAGCAGCACAGACCGCCAGGGAGAGCAGTACTTC. Translation: CASSTDRQGEQYF.

This rearrangement joins TRBV6-1 to TRBJ2-2; D is unresolved. V was shortened by 8 bases and J by 1 base, with 14 bases between the two germline ends. The germline V gene encodes CDR1 MNHNS and CDR2 SASEGT. The CDR3 is 15 amino acids. CDR3 in DNA: TGTGCCAGCCTCACAGCCATGGGGAACACCGGGGAGCTGTTTTTT. The encoded protein is CASLTAMGNTGELFF.

About this clonotype: This CDR3 fails to terminate in the conserved phenylalanine or tryptophan, so it likely reflects a read error. V gene TRBV7-2 combines with J gene TRBJ2-1; 10 nucleotides line up with TRBD1. Germline-derived CDR1 and CDR2 are SGHTA and FQGNSA. The CDR3 has 13 residues. The J segment lost 9 bases and the V segment lost 11 bases, leaving 10 bases of the junction unmatched. CDR3 nucleotides: TGTGCCGGCCGGGACAGGGGCGGAGGTGAGCAGTTCCTC. Translated: CAGRDRGGGEQFL.

This clonotype was seen many times. The J gene is TRBJ2-3, the V gene TRBV12-3 or TRBV12-4, with TRBD2 identical over 7 bases. The CDR3 runs 15 residues. Germline trimming cut 4 bases from V and 3 bases from J; bases unmatched to any gene: 7. CDR3 sequence: CASSSPGAGTDTQYF. The CDR3 nucleotides are TGTGCCAGCAGTTCCCCTGGAGCGGGAACAGATACGCAGTATTTT.

This rearrangement joins TRBV27 to TRBJ2-7, with a tentative D call TRBD1 (7 bases). The ends were cut back, 3 bases at V and 3 bases at J, with 15 bases in the middle. Germline CDR1 and CDR2: MNHEY and SMNVEV (reference sequence). The CDR3 runs 15 residues. The CDR3 spells CASSFGQGEVYEQYF. The CDR3 region has the DNA TGTGCCAGCAGTTTTGGGCAGGGGGAGGTCTACGAGCAGTACTTC.